This TCR beta chain was identified in a study of long-term antiretroviral therapy in people with HIV. Whole-study results and caveats: Increased diversity was seen after ART, yet it remained lower than in transplant donor controls.

This clone was counted only a few times. What it binds is unknown. Survey-level immunoSEQ v3.0 assays were run. Assay used: immunoSEQ multiplex PCR; TCRdb lists only in-frame clones, some missing. The sample lists approximately 19,000 clones; around 80% were seen once. Trimming took off 3 bases at V and 0 bases at J, with 7 bases between the two ends. The CDR3 sequence is 13 residues long. Sample: unsorted PBMCs, taken 0.5 years before starting antiretroviral therapy. The rearrangement uses TRBV5-3 and TRBJ2-7, with TRBD2 as a possible D gene (6 bases). TRBV5-3 is noted as an ORF with a role that remains uncertain. This sequence was found in a woman in her forties or fifties with HIV. CDR3 coding DNA: TGTGCCAGAAGCTGCGGGACCTCCTACGAGCAGTACGTC. Protein product: CARSCGTSYEQYV.